This entry lists 21 T cell receptor beta chains sequenced from one sample in a study of blood T cell repertoires in COVID-19. Profiled with immunoSEQ multiplex PCR; TCRdb holds only in-frame clones, not every one. The profile shows roughly 260,000 clones, 86% of them singletons. Material for sequencing was PBMCs or T cells enriched from blood (not recorded which). These receptors all come from a woman aged 18 to 35 who had recovered from COVID-19.

This chain connects TRBV6-4 to TRBJ1-1; 8 bases line up with TRBD1. The trim removed 6 bases at V and 2 bases at J, leaving 8 bases unmatched. The V gene's germline CDR1 is MRHNA and CDR2 SNTAGT. CDR3 length: 15 residues. Here the CDR3 DNA reads TGTGCCAGCAGCTCACAGGGGGGAATTAACACTGAAGCTTTCTTT. As protein: CASSSQGGINTEAFF.

The rearrangement uses TRBV7-6 and TRBJ2-1; TRBD2 might be the D (6 bases). CDR1 and CDR2 (germline): SGHVS, FNYEAQ. V lost 1 base and J 5 bases, leaving 15 bases between the germline ends. The CDR3 is made up of 16 amino acids. The CDR3 spells CASSLVIRQRDNEQFF. The CDR3 DNA follows: TGTGCCAGCAGCTTAGTCATCAGACAGCGGGACAATGAGCAGTTCTTC. The full variable domain, rest sourced from reference TRBV7-6 and TRBJ2-1, is GAGVSQSPRYKVTKRGQDVALRCDPISGHVSLYWYRQALGQGPEFLTYFNYEAQQDKSGLPNDRFSAERPEGSISTLTIQRTEQRDSAMYRCASSLVIRQRDNEQFFGPGTRLTVL.

The V and J genes are TRBV7-9 and TRBJ2-1, with D tentatively TRBD2 (5 bases). Trimming removed 5 bases from V and 6 bases from J, with 14 bases in between. CDR3 size: 14 residues. From germline, CDR1 is SEHNR and CDR2 FQNEAQ (reference sequence). CDR3 sequence: CASSPGVARNEQFF. In DNA form, the CDR3 reads TGTGCCAGCAGCCCCGGGGTAGCTCGCAATGAGCAGTTCTTC. The whole variable domain, remainder taken from reference TRBV7-9 and TRBJ2-1, is DTGVSQNPRHKITKRGQNVTFRCDPISEHNRLYWYRQTLGQGPEFLTYFQNEAQLEKSRLLSDRFSAERPKGSFSTLEIQRTEQGDSAMYLCASSPGVARNEQFFGPGTRLTVL.

This chain links TRBV4-1 with TRBJ1-2; D gene uncertain. V lost 1 base and J lost 5, with 11 bases in between. The CDR3 has 14 amino acids. The germline CDR1 and CDR2 sequences are MGHRA and YSYEKL. The CDR3 DNA sequence: TGCGCCAGCAGCCAAGGGAGAGGTGGATATGGCTACACCTTC. Translating gives CASSQGRGGYGYTF.

The chain carries TRBV19 and TRBJ2-7; no clear D. Germline V gene sequence: CDR1 LNHDA, CDR2 SQIVND (reference sequence). The CDR3 is made up of 16 amino acids. The germline V and J ends were trimmed by 0 bases and 0 bases, with 12 bases remaining between them. CDR3 DNA sequence: TGTGCCAGTAGTATAGATGCAGGTGTAAACTCCTACGAGCAGTACTTC. Amino acid sequence: CASSIDAGVNSYEQYF.

The chain has TRBV14 and TRBJ2-1; 10 nucleotides line up with TRBD2. This CDR3 is 15 amino acids long. V lost 7 bases, J lost 4 bases, and 7 bases stayed unmatched. Germline V CDR1 and CDR2: SGHDN, FVKESK. This chain's CDR3 is CASTPLAGLYNEQFF. In nucleotides, the CDR3 is TGTGCCAGCACCCCACTAGCGGGGCTTTACAATGAGCAGTTCTTC.

The chain uses TRBV5-6 and TRBJ2-1; 9 nucleotides agree with TRBD1. V shed 2 bases and J 8 bases; nucleotides not matched to a gene: 5. The CDR3 is 14 amino acids. Looked up from germline, CDR1 is SGHDT and CDR2 is YYEEEE. The CDR3 spells CASSFGTGMHEQFF. The CDR3 DNA is TGTGCCAGCAGCTTTGGGACAGGGATGCATGAGCAGTTCTTC.

The gene calls are TRBV11-2 and TRBJ2-4; no clear D. The CDR3 consists of 14 residues. Germline values: CDR1 SGHAT, CDR2 FQNNGV. With 1 base removed from V and 0 bases from J, the gap between germline ends came to 4 bases. CDR3 sequence: CASSLALAKNIQYF. CDR3 DNA sequence: TGTGCCAGCAGCTTAGCACTAGCCAAAAACATTCAGTACTTC. The entire variable domain, with the rest obtained from reference TRBV11-2 and TRBJ2-4, is as follows: EAGVAQSPRYKIIEKRQSVAFWCNPISGHATLYWYQQILGQGPKLLIQFQNNGVVDDSQLPKDRFSAERLKGVDSTLKIQPAKLEDSAVYLCASSLALAKNIQYFGAGTRLSVL.

This chain links TRBV5-1 with TRBJ2-5, with D possibly being TRBD2 (5 bases). The CDR3 is 16 residues long. V lost 0 bases, J lost 2 bases, and 14 bases lay in between. The germline gives CDR1 SGHRS, CDR2 YFSETQ. The DNA of the CDR3 is TGCGCCAGCAGCTTGGTGGTCCAGCGGCCGCAAGAGACCCAGTACTTC. Translation: CASSLVVQRPQETQYF.

This sequence joins TRBV11-2 and TRBJ1-2, with D perhaps TRBD1 (6 bases). The CDR3 loop spans 17 amino acids. Deletions cut 5 bases from V and 1 base from J, with 20 bases between. The germline CDR1 and CDR2 sequences are SGHAT and FQNNGV. CDR3: CASSQPLGGANNYGYTF. The CDR3 DNA is TGTGCCAGCAGCCAACCCCTAGGGGGGGCGAATAACTATGGCTACACCTTC.

The chain recombines TRBV5-1 with TRBJ1-5; D remains unclear. Germline lookup yields CDR1 SGHRS and CDR2 YFSETQ. This CDR3 comprises 16 residues. V dropped 0 bases and J dropped 2 bases, with 12 bases sitting between them. CDR3 protein: CASSLDGGGGNQPQHF. CDR3 DNA sequence: TGCGCCAGCAGCTTGGATGGTGGAGGTGGCAATCAGCCCCAGCATTTT.

V and J are TRBV10-1 and TRBJ2-1; maybe TRBD2 (5 bases). In germline, CDR1 is WNHNN, CDR2 SYGVQD (reference sequence). The CDR3 spans 16 residues. The germline V and J ends were trimmed by 0 bases and 0 bases, with 9 bases remaining between them. CDR3 nucleotide sequence: TGCGCCAGCAGTGAGTCGTCGGGGAGCTCCTACAATGAGCAGTTCTTC. This encodes CASSESSGSSYNEQFF.

This rearrangement joins TRBV7-6 to TRBJ2-5; perhaps TRBD2 as D (6 bases). This CDR3 contains 16 residues. V lost 0 bases to trimming and J lost 3 bases, with 14 bases between them. CDR1 SGHVS and CDR2 FNYEAQ come from the germline V gene. The CDR3, as DNA: TGTGCCAGCAGCTTAGCCCCCCCAGGGACTGAAGAGACCCAGTACTTC. Protein sequence: CASSLAPPGTEETQYF.

The genes are TRBV10-3 and TRBJ2-5; D remains unclear. Germline V gene data show CDR1 as ENHRY and CDR2 as SYGVKD. V lost 0 bases and J lost 2, with 7 bases in between. This CDR3 is built from 14 residues. The CDR3 protein is CAISESREQETQYF. Here the CDR3 DNA reads TGTGCCATCAGTGAGTCGAGAGAACAAGAGACCCAGTACTTC.

This clone was counted between two and nine times. The chain uses TRBV2 and TRBJ2-7; a possible D gene is TRBD1 (5 bases). Germline loops: CDR1 SNHLY, CDR2 FYNNEI. The CDR3 runs to 14 residues. Between the trimmed V and J ends, which lost 6 bases and 5 bases, there was a span of 17 bases. CDR3 DNA sequence: TGTGCCAGCAGCGTCCCCCCAGGGTTGAACGAGCAGTACTTC. Translation gives CASSVPPGLNEQYF.

This clone was seen a few times. The rearrangement uses TRBV10-1 and TRBJ1-2; TRBD1 might be the D (5 bases). The CDR3 has 13 amino acids. Germline V lookup: CDR1 WNHNN, CDR2 SYGVQD (reference sequence). V shed 8 bases and J shed 0 bases, with 10 bases lying between them. CDR3 residues: CASSRTTNYGYTF. Written as DNA, the CDR3 is TGCGCCAGCTCTCGGACAACTAACTATGGCTACACCTTC.

This sequence joins TRBV12-3 or TRBV12-4 and TRBJ1-5; D not certain. CDR3 length: 13 residues. The V end lost 7 bases, the J end lost 5 bases, and 12 bases lay between the germline ends. The CDR3 sequence is CASTKAGYQPQHF. The CDR3 DNA sequence: TGTGCCAGCACCAAAGCGGGGTATCAGCCCCAGCATTTT.

This clone was detected once. The chain employs TRBV11-2 and TRBJ2-1, with 9 positions matching TRBD1. The CDR3 spans 16 residues. V lost 1 base to trimming and J lost 4 bases; unmatched junction nucleotides: 5. Germline CDR1 SGHAT, CDR2 FQNNGV. The CDR3 nucleotides read TGTGCCAGCAGCTTAGGAAGGGACAGGGTGTACAATGAGCAGTTCTTC. It specifies CASSLGRDRVYNEQFF.

Of note for this clone: Other DNA sequences of this sample code for an identical CDR3. The genes are TRBV7-9 and TRBJ2-1; weak D call: TRBD2 (5 bases). The CDR3 sequence is 14 residues long. The V gene lost 5 bases and the J gene lost 0 bases, with 8 bases spanning the gap. Per the germline V gene, CDR1 is SEHNR and CDR2 is FQNEAQ (reference sequence). CDR3 region: CASSSSGSYNEQFF. In DNA, the CDR3 is TGTGCCAGCAGCAGCAGCGGCTCCTACAATGAGCAGTTCTTC.

Only one count was recorded for this clone. This chain joins TRBV11-2 and TRBJ1-6; tentative D call: TRBD1 (6 bases). The CDR3 has 14 amino acids. CDR1 is SGHAT and CDR2 is FQNNGV in the germline V gene. The germline V and J ends were trimmed by 5 bases and 9 bases, with 14 bases remaining between them. The CDR3 DNA reads TGTGCCAGCAGCCCCAGGGGCGGTAGTTCACCCCTCCACTTT. Encoded protein: CASSPRGGSSPLHF.

The gene calls are TRBV6-5 and TRBJ2-7; the D gene is possibly TRBD1 (6 bases). The length of the CDR3 is 15 residues. V was clipped by 6 bases and J by 0 bases, with 15 bases between them. Germline lookup yields CDR1 MNHEY and CDR2 SVGAGI. The CDR3: CASSPPGQFSYEQYF. In DNA form, the CDR3 reads TGTGCCAGCAGCCCCCCCGGACAGTTCTCCTACGAGCAGTACTTC.